Here is one TCR beta chain with its context. This entry comes from a study of CD8 T cells in Susac syndrome. When the RNA was reverse transcribed, random hexamers were used with an input of roughly 0.45 to 1 ug. TCRdb analysed the immunoSEQ multiplex PCR reads with MiXCR anew, one entry per CDR3 protein. The sample holds around 130,000 distinct CDR3 sequences, 85% to 95% seen once. This TCR was recovered from a human donor in good health. The specimen was CD4+ T cells from PBMCs.

Here the CDR3 reads CASRDGTSGNYEQYF. CDR3 sequence (DNA): TGTGCCAGCAGAGATGGGACTAGCGGGAACTACGAGCAGTACTTC. This sequence joins TRBV27 and TRBJ2-7; 13 bases are a match to TRBD2. Per germline, CDR1 MNHEY and CDR2 SMNVEV (reference sequence). This CDR3 is built from 15 residues. V dropped 6 bases and J dropped 3; count of bases not matched to a gene: 5.